This T cell receptor beta chain is drawn from a study of vaccination and CD4 T cells after COVID-19. Study-level background: Stimulation used overlapping spike peptides from SARS-CoV-2, HCoV-NL63, HCoV-OC43 and HCoV-229E. Study conclusions and caveats: Early post-infection timepoints were not included, and relatively few convalescent patients were studied.

Treatment reported: approximately 11-day PBMC culture with coronavirus spike peptide pools or control peptides (ViraFEST assay). Under the ViraFEST approach, antigen-specific T cells were expanded with peptide pools and TCRs subsequently sequenced. CDR3 size: 15 residues. With 3 bases clipped from V and 3 bases from J, the junction kept 8 bases outside the gene matches. Germline values: CDR1 DFQATT, CDR2 SNEGSKA (reference sequence). The Oncomine TCR Beta short-read assay was applied to DNA of cultured CD4+ T cells. One entry per CDR3 protein, called by TCRdb with MiXCR from the PCR reads. The table includes around 15,000 distinct CDR3 sequences, 40% to 55% detected once. Points on this clonotype: Antigen unknown.

The source material was CD4+ T cells from blood, cultured in vitro, sampled before SARS-CoV-2 vaccination. V usage is TRBV20-1 and J usage is TRBJ2-3; 8 bases map to TRBD2. The receptor was derived from a human donor who received a COVID-19 vaccine. The CDR3 spells CSASRLAGLTDTQYF. In nucleotides, the CDR3 is TGCAGTGCTAGCCGTCTAGCGGGCCTAACAGATACGCAGTATTTT.